This entry lists 16 T cell receptor beta chains sequenced from one sample in a study of shared clonotypes between healthy human individuals (dated by TCRdb to about 2020). Libraries came from the immunoSEQ multiplex PCR assay. The table comes from immuneACCESS by way of TCRdb, which keeps in-frame sequences with V and J called. Part of the clones is missing from these tables; in studies checked, under half for an unresolved V gene and the rest for unknown reasons. This sample holds about 2.3 million clones; approximately 93% were observed only once. The top ten hold about 0.41% of the sample. Input material: naive CD4+ T cells from PBMCs. The label giving this sample's cell subset or site can be read as: CD45RA+ positively selected. Receptors originate from a man between 18 and 35 years old in good health. Some clones in this sample may be carry-over from other donors' samples.

The sample holds one count of this clone. This sequence joins TRBV28 and TRBJ2-1; a weak D match, TRBD1 (5 bases). Deletions cut 2 bases from V and 0 bases from J, with 8 bases between. This CDR3 spans 15 amino acids. The V gene's germline CDR1 is MDHEN and CDR2 SYDVKM. CDR3 in DNA: TGTGCCAGCAGTTTAGAAGGGGTCTCCTACAATGAGCAGTTCTTC. Protein sequence: CASSLEGVSYNEQFF.

This chain joins TRBV11-3 and TRBJ2-2, with a weak D call TRBD2 (7 bases). The germline gives CDR1 SGHNT, CDR2 YENEEA. The V end was cut by 5 bases, the J end by 0 bases, with 13 bases between. CDR3 length: 16 residues. CDR3 in amino acids: CASSPGGAANTGELFF. The CDR3 DNA sequence: TGTGCCAGCAGCCCGGGGGGCGCGGCGAACACCGGGGAGCTGTTTTTT.

The CDR3 region has the DNA TGTGCCAGCAGCTTGTATGGCGGGAGGCGGGGCGATACGCAGTATTTT. The encoded protein is CASSLYGGRRGDTQYF. This rearrangement joins TRBV5-6 to TRBJ2-3; 8 bases align to TRBD2. V was pared by 1 base and J by 6 bases, with 10 bases of the junction left unmatched. The germline V gene has CDR1 SGHDT and CDR2 YYEEEE. The CDR3 has 16 residues.

This chain uses TRBV28 with TRBJ1-2; no clear D. Germline CDR1 is MDHEN and CDR2 is SYDVKM. V gave up 2 bases and J gave up 2 bases, with 9 bases separating them. The CDR3 runs 14 residues. The chain's CDR3 is CASSLPDGNYGYTF. The DNA for the CDR3 is TGTGCCAGCAGTTTACCGGACGGGAACTATGGCTACACCTTC.

The V and J genes are TRBV6-1 and TRBJ1-2; a weak D match, TRBD1 (6 bases). V lost 7 bases and J 3 bases, leaving 15 bases between the germline ends. CDR1 is MNHNS and CDR2 is SASEGT in the germline V gene. This CDR3 is 14 amino acids long. Written as DNA, the CDR3 is TGTGCCAGCACCGGTCAGGGGATATACTATGGCTACACCTTC. Its protein product is CASTGQGIYYGYTF.

V is TRBV30 and J is TRBJ2-2; D is undetermined. The germline gives CDR1 GTSNPN, CDR2 SVGIG (reference sequence). The ends were cut back, 2 bases at V and 6 bases at J, with 7 bases in the middle. This CDR3 region has 12 residues. CDR3 nucleotide sequence: TGTGCCTGGAGTCGGAAGCCCGGGGAGCTGTTTTTT. The encoded protein is CAWSRKPGELFF.

The V call is TRBV9, the J call TRBJ2-3; no clear D. V was pared by 3 bases and J by 6 bases, with 8 bases between. Germline CDR1 SGDLS, CDR2 YYNGEE. The CDR3 covers 12 residues. The CDR3 nucleotides read TGTGCCAGCAGCGACCAGAGGGATACGCAGTATTTT. This encodes CASSDQRDTQYF.

The chain combines TRBV5-1 with TRBJ2-7; 8 bases align to TRBD1. Trimming cost V 4 bases and J 0 bases; bases outside gene matches: 3. The CDR3 runs to 14 residues. In germline, CDR1 is SGHRS, CDR2 YFSETQ. CDR3 DNA: TGCGCCAGCAGCGGACAGGGTCCCTCCTACGAGCAGTACTTC. It translates to CASSGQGPSYEQYF.

V usage is TRBV27 and J usage is TRBJ2-2; a weak D match, TRBD2 (5 bases). The CDR3 consists of 15 residues. V was cut by 4 bases and J by 4 bases, with 13 bases left in between. Germline lookup yields CDR1 MNHEY and CDR2 SMNVEV (reference sequence). CDR3 in DNA: TGTGCCAGCAGTTACCTCAGCGGTCCCACCGGGGAGCTGTTTTTT. It codes for CASSYLSGPTGELFF.

The rearrangement joins TRBV15 to TRBJ1-4; no reliable D call. CDR1 LNHNV and CDR2 YYDKDF come from the germline V gene (reference sequence). Trimming pared 0 bases from V and 6 bases from J, leaving 11 bases between. The CDR3 length is 15 residues. This chain's CDR3 is CATSRDSGLDEKLFF. Here the CDR3 DNA reads TGTGCCACCAGCAGAGATTCGGGTCTCGATGAAAAACTGTTTTTT.

This clone was found once. This chain uses TRBV19 with TRBJ2-7, with 8 bases aligning to TRBD1. Trimming at V came to 3 bases and at J to 3 bases, leaving 7 bases not matched to a gene. Germline values: CDR1 LNHDA, CDR2 SQIVND (reference sequence). The CDR3 spans 15 residues. This chain's CDR3 is CASSIFLDRVYEQYF. The CDR3, as DNA: TGTGCCAGTAGTATCTTTTTGGACAGGGTCTACGAGCAGTACTTC.

This clone appeared once. This chain links TRBV14 with TRBJ2-1; the D gene is possibly TRBD2 (5 bases). This CDR3 spans 15 amino acids. Trimming took off 4 bases at V and 3 bases at J, with 13 bases between the two ends. CDR1 and CDR2 from the germline V gene are SGHDN and FVKESK. CDR3 region: CASSPRGYYYNEQFF. In DNA, the CDR3 is TGTGCCAGCAGCCCCCGCGGGTACTACTACAATGAGCAGTTCTTC.

Here the CDR3 reads CASRLFEGPNNEQFF. CDR3 nucleotides: TGTGCCAGCAGGTTGTTTGAGGGCCCGAACAATGAGCAGTTCTTC. The chain is built from TRBV11-2 and TRBJ2-1, with D perhaps TRBD2 (5 bases). This CDR3 is 15 amino acids long. The ends were cut back, 6 bases at V and 5 bases at J, with 17 bases in the middle. CDR1 SGHAT and CDR2 FQNNGV come from the germline V gene.

The chain carries TRBV20-1 and TRBJ1-5; D gene uncertain. CDR3 size: 11 residues. V lost 2 bases and J 8 bases, leaving 7 bases between the germline ends. CDR1 is DFQATT, CDR2 SNEGSKA, per germline (reference sequence). CDR3 residues: CSARYSEPQHF. In DNA form, the CDR3 reads TGCAGTGCTAGATACAGTGAGCCCCAGCATTTT.

This rearrangement joins TRBV30 to TRBJ1-1; D is unclear. CDR1 is GTSNPN, CDR2 SVGIG, per germline (reference sequence). CDR3 length: 15 amino acids. The germline V and J ends were trimmed by 2 bases and 1 base, with 14 bases remaining between them. CDR3 coding DNA: TGTGCCTGGAGTACTGCGGCCCTAACGAACACTGAAGCTTTCTTT. Amino acids: CAWSTAALTNTEAFF.

This chain joins TRBV11-2 and TRBJ2-7; no firm D call. This CDR3 comprises 13 residues. The germline V gene has CDR1 SGHAT and CDR2 FQNNGV. Trimming stripped 5 bases from V and 7 bases from J, with 15 bases between. CDR3 nucleotide sequence: TGTGCCAGCAGCCAGGACGGGCCTAGAGAGCAGTACTTC. Translated: CASSQDGPREQYF.